Below are 24 T cell receptor beta chains sequenced from a single sample in a study of CD8 T cells in Susac syndrome. The authors reverse transcribed about 0.45 to 1 ug RNA with random hexamers. TCRdb redid the calling of the immunoSEQ multiplex PCR reads with MiXCR, one entry per CDR3 protein. Of 150,000 to 200,000 distinct CDR3 sequences in the sample, around 96% are singletons; the top ten hold over 0.12%. Sequenced material: CD4+ T cells from PBMCs. The receptor source for this set is a human donor in good health.

The genes are TRBV5-6 and TRBJ2-7; 7 bases fit TRBD1. The CDR3 is 12 amino acids. The junction had 6 bases not matched to a gene; V was cut back by 4 bases and J by 8 bases. Germline-derived CDR1 and CDR2 are SGHDT and YYEEEE. The CDR3 loop reads CASSQQGSQQYF. Written as DNA, the CDR3 is TGTGCCAGCAGCCAACAGGGGAGTCAGCAGTACTTC.

This clonotype appeared once. Here the CDR3 reads CASSPGQGRAGANVLTF. CDR3 DNA: TGTGCCAGCAGCCCCGGACAGGGAAGGGCTGGGGCCAACGTCCTGACTTTC. This sequence joins TRBV7-8 and TRBJ2-6; 8 bases agree with TRBD1. The CDR3 contains 17 residues. Losses at the gene ends were 5 bases for V and 2 bases for J; bases not matched to a gene: 8. CDR1 SGHVS and CDR2 FQNEAQ come from the germline V gene. Full variable domain (missing parts from reference TRBV7-8 and TRBJ2-6): GAGVSQSPRYKVAKRGQDVALRCDPISGHVSLFWYQQALGQGPEFLTYFQNEAQLDKSGLPSDRFFAERPEGSVSTLKIQRTQQEDSAVYLCASSPGQGRAGANVLTFGAGSRLTVL.

The gene calls are TRBV18 and TRBJ2-2; 8 bases align to TRBD1. This CDR3 region has 16 residues. Losses at the gene ends were 3 bases for V and 5 bases for J; bases not matched to a gene: 8. Germline values: CDR1 KGHSH, CDR2 LQKENI. DNA of the CDR3: TGTGCCAGCTCACCTACCGGACAGGGAAGAACCGGGGAGCTGTTTTTT. It is translated as CASSPTGQGRTGELFF.

The chain is built from TRBV23-1 and TRBJ2-1; 10 bases map to TRBD2. TRBV23-1 has ORF status, its function being uncertain. The ends lost 4 bases at V and 11 bases at J; junction bases unmatched: 14. This CDR3 has 16 residues. CDR3 amino acids: CASSPEGLAKIKQQFF. In DNA form, the CDR3 reads TGCGCCAGCAGTCCTGAGGGACTAGCGAAGATAAAGCAGCAGTTCTTC.

V gene TRBV11-2 combines with J gene TRBJ2-3, with a weak D call TRBD2 (7 bases). Germline CDR1 and CDR2: SGHAT and FQNNGV. There are 14 residues in the CDR3. Trimming removed 5 bases at V and 3 bases at J, with 12 bases between. The CDR3 DNA follows: TGTGCCAGCAGCAGGGGGGGGCCGACAGATACGCAGTATTTT. It is translated as CASSRGGPTDTQYF.

The chain carries TRBV15 and TRBJ2-7, with D perhaps matching TRBD1 (6 bases). The CDR3 loop spans 13 amino acids. V was trimmed by 1 base and J by 7 bases, leaving 11 bases between them. Germline V gene lookup returns CDR1 LNHNV and CDR2 YYDKDF (reference sequence). In DNA form, the CDR3 reads TGTGCCACCAGCAGAGGACAGGATGGGGAGCAGTACTTC. It is translated as CATSRGQDGEQYF.

The chain couples TRBV23-1 to TRBJ1-2; no clear D. TRBV23-1 is classed as an ORF, of uncertain function. V was cut by 0 bases and J by 4 bases, with 9 bases left in between. The CDR3 is made up of 14 amino acids. The chain's CDR3 is CASSQSGTLYGYTF. The CDR3 DNA is TGCGCCAGCAGTCAATCGGGAACCCTCTATGGCTACACCTTC.

The chain joins TRBV20-1 to TRBJ2-5; unclear D gene. This CDR3 has 15 residues. CDR1 is DFQATT and CDR2 is SNEGSKA in the germline V gene (reference sequence). Trimming left V 0 bases short and J 5 bases short, with 16 bases between. Here the CDR3 DNA reads TGCAGTGCTAGAGATCCAAAGCGAGGTTGGGAGACCCAGTACTTC. This gives the protein CSARDPKRGWETQYF.

The chain employs TRBV15 and TRBJ1-5, with D possibly matching TRBD1 (5 bases). This CDR3 is built from 15 residues. The V end was cut by 3 bases, the J end by 0 bases, with 9 bases between. The germline gives CDR1 LNHNV, CDR2 YYDKDF (reference sequence). CDR3 nucleotides: TGTGCCACCAGCAGGCCCGGGGGTAGCAATCAGCCCCAGCATTTT. Amino acid sequence: CATSRPGGSNQPQHF.

V gene TRBV7-2 combines with J gene TRBJ1-2, with D maybe TRBD1 (5 bases). The germline V gene encodes CDR1 SGHTA and CDR2 FQGNSA. This CDR3 spans 12 amino acids. V was pared by 3 bases and J by 8 bases, with 10 bases between. The CDR3, as DNA: TGTGCCAGCAGCTTTGGACAACGGGGCTACACCTTC. Translated, it gives CASSFGQRGYTF.

The chain links TRBV15 to TRBJ2-3, with a weak D call TRBD1 (5 bases). CDR1 and CDR2 (germline): LNHNV, YYDKDF (reference sequence). The V end lost 9 bases, the J end lost 0 bases, and 10 bases lay between the germline ends. The CDR3 has 13 residues. CDR3 region: CATGAGSTDTQYF. The CDR3 coding sequence is TGTGCCACAGGGGCAGGGAGCACAGATACGCAGTATTTT.

This chain links TRBV20-1 with TRBJ2-1; D perhaps matches TRBD2 (6 bases). This CDR3 spans 16 amino acids. Trimming pared 5 bases from V and 1 base from J, leaving 18 bases between. Germline CDR1 and CDR2: DFQATT and SNEGSKA (reference sequence). CDR3 sequence: CSAEGSLAESYNEQFF. CDR3 in DNA: TGCAGTGCTGAGGGCTCTTTAGCGGAGTCCTACAATGAGCAGTTCTTC.

V and J are TRBV7-2 and TRBJ1-5; D uncertain. Germline V gene sequence: CDR1 SGHTA, CDR2 FQGNSA. The length of the CDR3 is 14 residues. V gave up 4 bases and J gave up 0 bases, with 7 bases separating them. CDR3 coding DNA: TGTGCCAGCAGCTGGGGAGATAGCAATCAGCCCCAGCATTTT. Translation gives CASSWGDSNQPQHF. The complete variable domain, with remaining parts taken from reference TRBV7-2 and TRBJ1-5, reads GAGVSQSPSNKVTEKGKDVELRCDPISGHTALYWYRQSLGQGLEFLIYFQGNSAPDKSGLPSDRFSAERTGGSVSTLTIQRTQQEDSAVYLCASSWGDSNQPQHFGDGTRLSIL.

The chain uses TRBV20-1 and TRBJ2-4, with D tentatively TRBD1 or TRBD2 (5 bases each). The germline V gene has CDR1 DFQATT and CDR2 SNEGSKA (reference sequence). This CDR3 contains 15 residues. V lost 2 bases to trimming and J lost 7 bases, with 18 bases between them. As DNA, the CDR3 is TGCAGTGCTAGAACCCGGGCCGGAGAGGGGAACATTCAGTACTTC. Translated, it gives CSARTRAGEGNIQYF.

The gene calls are TRBV12-3 or TRBV12-4 and TRBJ2-1, with D possibly matching TRBD2 (6 bases). This CDR3 is 13 amino acids long. The germline V and J ends were trimmed by 6 bases and 7 bases, with 13 bases remaining between them. CDR3 protein: CASRTGRGNEQFF. The DNA of the CDR3 is TGTGCCAGCAGAACGGGACGGGGGAATGAGCAGTTCTTC.

The J gene is TRBJ2-7, the V gene TRBV20-1, with 7 nucleotides matching TRBD2. This CDR3 is built from 16 residues. V dropped 0 bases and J dropped 4; count of bases not matched to a gene: 12. Germline CDR1 reads DFQATT; CDR2 reads SNEGSKA (reference sequence). In DNA form, the CDR3 reads TGCAGTGCTAGAGATCACGGGGGGACTCCAGAATACGAGCAGTACTTC. Protein sequence: CSARDHGGTPEYEQYF.

The chain recombines TRBV27 with TRBJ2-3; the match to TRBD2 covers 7 bases. The V gene end was trimmed by 4 bases and the J gene end by 2 bases; junction bases not matched to a gene: 6. The CDR3 has 15 amino acids. CDR1 and CDR2 from the germline V gene are MNHEY and SMNVEV (reference sequence). The CDR3 is CASSSTGLPTDTQYF. The CDR3 nucleotides read TGTGCCAGCAGTTCGACGGGACTACCCACAGATACGCAGTATTTT.

The CDR3 region has the DNA TGTGCCACCAGTGATTCGAGCGGGGGGAAATTCTACGAGCAGTACTTC. This translates into CATSDSSGGKFYEQYF. The rearrangement links TRBV24-1 to TRBJ2-7; 9 bases fit TRBD2. The J segment lost 3 bases and the V segment lost 2 bases, leaving 7 bases of the junction unmatched. Germline assignment: CDR1 KGHDR and CDR2 SFDVKD. The CDR3 sequence is 16 residues long.

The CDR3 nucleotides read TGTGCCAGCACCGGGACCGCCGCGAACACCGGGGAGCTGTTTTTT. Its protein is CASTGTAANTGELFF. J is TRBJ2-2 and V is TRBV18, with D perhaps matching TRBD1 or TRBD2 (5 bases each). Between the trimmed V and J ends, which lost 8 bases and 0 bases, there was a span of 13 bases. The germline gives CDR1 KGHSH, CDR2 LQKENI. The CDR3 loop spans 15 amino acids. The full variable domain, in which reference TRBV18 and TRBJ2-2 provide the parts outside the CDR3, is NAGVMQNPRHLVRRRGQEARLRCSPMKGHSHVYWYRQLPEEGLKFMVYLQKENIIDESGMPKERFSAEFPKEGPSILRIQQVVRGDSAAYFCASTGTAANTGELFFGEGSRLTVL.

The V gene is TRBV5-1, the J gene TRBJ1-6; D ambiguous. The length of the CDR3 is 13 residues. In germline, CDR1 is SGHRS, CDR2 YFSETQ. Trimming took off 0 bases at V and 10 bases at J, with 8 bases between the two ends. The CDR3 coding sequence is TGCGCCAGCAGCTTGGACAGAGAATCACCCCTCCACTTT. It codes for CASSLDRESPLHF.

This chain uses TRBV7-2 with TRBJ2-5, with TRBD2 matching 8 bases. CDR3 length equals 16 residues. Per the germline V gene, CDR1 is SGHTA and CDR2 is FQGNSA. The V segment lost 5 bases and the J segment 3 bases; nucleotides outside the gene matches: 11. The CDR3 is CASSPRRGGREETQYF. DNA of the CDR3: TGTGCCAGCAGCCCCCGCCGCGGGGGGAGGGAAGAGACCCAGTACTTC. Full variable domain (rest looked up from reference TRBV7-2 and TRBJ2-5): GAGVSQSPSNKVTEKGKDVELRCDPISGHTALYWYRQSLGQGLEFLIYFQGNSAPDKSGLPSDRFSAERTGGSVSTLTIQRTQQEDSAVYLCASSPRRGGREETQYFGPGTRLLVL.

This rearrangement joins TRBV20-1 to TRBJ2-1; D is ambiguous. The CDR3 length is 12 residues. V shed 3 bases and J shed 1 base, with 4 bases lying between them. Germline CDR1 DFQATT, CDR2 SNEGSKA (reference sequence). CDR3: CSARGSYNEQFF. In DNA form, the CDR3 reads TGCAGTGCTAGGGGATCCTACAATGAGCAGTTCTTC.

The V and J genes are TRBV7-3 and TRBJ2-7; TRBD2 might be the D (5 bases). This CDR3 spans 14 amino acids. Trimming took off 5 bases at V and 7 bases at J, with 18 bases between the two ends. CDR1 SGHTA and CDR2 FQGTGA come from the germline V gene. In nucleotides, the CDR3 is TGTGCCAGCAGCCTCAGTCCAAACACGGGGGAGCAGTACTTC. It is translated as CASSLSPNTGEQYF.

This clonotype was picked up one time. As DNA, the CDR3 is TGCAGCGCCTCCGGACAGGGGAGAAATGAGCAGTTCTTC. Translating gives CSASGQGRNEQFF. The rearrangement links TRBV29-1 to TRBJ2-1; 9 positions agree with TRBD1. This CDR3 is built from 13 residues. Trimming cost V 7 bases and J 7 bases; bases outside gene matches: 8. CDR1 is SQVTM and CDR2 is ANQGSEA in the germline V gene.